This TCR beta chain was obtained from a study of response to subunit inactivated influenza vaccine. Only a few counts were recorded for this clonotype. Its antigen is currently unknown. CDR3 length: 13 residues. Germline values: CDR1 MNHEY, CDR2 SVGAGI. V was pared by 2 bases and J by 6 bases, with 3 bases of the junction left unmatched. Overall study results and limits: Authors proposed each seasonal influenza vaccination draws in few new T cells.

Via MiXCR, TCRdb re-called the RT-PCR reads, giving one row per CDR3 protein. The table has hundreds of thousands of distinct CDR3 sequences, 14% seen once. The chain combines TRBV6-5 with TRBJ2-5, with 7 nucleotides matching TRBD2. This specimen consisted of PBMCs from blood, obtained around two weeks before vaccination. The sequence came from a man between 50 and 59 years old who received an inactivated influenza vaccine. Here the CDR3 reads CASSYGGEKTQYF. The CDR3 nucleotides are TGTGCCAGCAGTTACGGGGGGGAAAAGACCCAGTACTTC.